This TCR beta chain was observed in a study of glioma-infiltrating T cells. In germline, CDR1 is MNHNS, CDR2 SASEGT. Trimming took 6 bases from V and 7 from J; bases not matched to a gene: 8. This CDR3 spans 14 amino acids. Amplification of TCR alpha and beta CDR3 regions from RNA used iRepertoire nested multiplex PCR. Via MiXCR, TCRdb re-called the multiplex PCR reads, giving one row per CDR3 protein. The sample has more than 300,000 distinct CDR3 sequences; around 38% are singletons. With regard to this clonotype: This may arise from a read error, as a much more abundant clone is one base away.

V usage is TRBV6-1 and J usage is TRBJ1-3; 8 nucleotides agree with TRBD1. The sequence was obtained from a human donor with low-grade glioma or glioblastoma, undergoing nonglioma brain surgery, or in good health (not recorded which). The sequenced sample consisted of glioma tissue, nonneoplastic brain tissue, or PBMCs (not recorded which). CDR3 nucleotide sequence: TGTGCCAGCAGGGGGACAGGTCCGGTGAACACCATATATTTT. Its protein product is CASRGTGPVNTIYF.